The 13 T cell receptor beta chains given below trace back to one sample, sequenced in a study of T cell changes during pregnancy in multiple sclerosis. TCRdb's table, derived via immunoSEQ multiplex PCR, lists solely in-frame clones and lacks some. The table lists some 41,000 clones, roughly 91% of them singletons, with about 1.5% in the top ten. Sequences were obtained from PBMCs (not recorded whether the cells were cultured). These receptors all stem from a female donor with multiple sclerosis, enrolled in a pregnancy study.

The chain employs TRBV9 and TRBJ1-1; 8 positions agree with TRBD1. Germline loops: CDR1 SGDLS, CDR2 YYNGEE. V was pared by 2 bases and J by 1 base, with 7 bases of the junction left unmatched. The CDR3 consists of 16 residues. The CDR3 loop is CASSVSGTGQNTEAFF. CDR3 DNA: TGTGCCAGCAGCGTTTCCGGGACAGGCCAGAACACTGAAGCTTTCTTT.

The table lists this clone with a count of one. This chain uses TRBV7-2 with TRBJ1-4; 7 bases fit TRBD1. The germline V gene has CDR1 SGHTA and CDR2 FQGNSA. The J segment lost 3 bases and the V segment lost 1 base, leaving 5 bases of the junction unmatched. The length of the CDR3 is 16 residues. CDR3 amino acids: CASSLGLGTANEKLFF. In nucleotides, the CDR3 is TGTGCCAGCAGCTTAGGTCTAGGGACAGCTAATGAAAAACTGTTTTTT.

The V call is TRBV19, the J call TRBJ2-7, with D perhaps matching TRBD2 (7 bases). Germline assignment: CDR1 LNHDA and CDR2 SQIVND (reference sequence). This CDR3 region has 16 residues. Trimming removed 4 bases at V and 7 bases at J, with 23 bases between. CDR3 sequence reads: CASSRPQTGKAGEQYF. DNA for the CDR3: TGTGCCAGTAGTAGACCCCAGACAGGAAAAGCGGGGGAGCAGTACTTC.

The chain links TRBV2 to TRBJ1-1; 8 bases are a match to TRBD1. The CDR3 is made up of 16 amino acids. Germline V gene data show CDR1 as SNHLY and CDR2 as FYNNEI. J was trimmed by 5 bases and V by 3 bases; bases with no gene match: 11. The CDR3 nucleotides read TGTGCCAGCAGTGAGTCGCTAAACAGGGGGGTAACTGAAGCTTTCTTT. It translates to CASSESLNRGVTEAFF.

A few counts support this clone. V and J are TRBV9 and TRBJ1-3; 9 bases line up with TRBD1. Trimming at V came to 4 bases and at J to 4 bases, leaving 12 bases not matched to a gene. This CDR3 region has 17 residues. CDR1 is SGDLS and CDR2 is YYNGEE in the germline V gene. This CDR3 is CASSRTGAALGGNTIYF. The CDR3 DNA sequence: TGTGCCAGCAGCCGGACAGGGGCCGCCCTGGGAGGAAACACCATATATTTT.

The V and J genes are TRBV4-3 and TRBJ1-2; 7 bases align to TRBD1. There are 14 residues in the CDR3. J was trimmed by 2 bases and V by 0 bases; bases with no gene match: 0. Germline values: CDR1 LGHNA, CDR2 YSLEER. The CDR3 DNA reads as TGCGCCAGCAGCCAAGACAGGGGGAACTATGGCTACACCTTC. Its translation: CASSQDRGNYGYTF.

The chain links TRBV19 to TRBJ2-5, with D maybe TRBD1 (6 bases). This CDR3 is 14 amino acids long. V shed 3 bases and J shed 1 base, with 9 bases lying between them. Per the germline V gene, CDR1 is LNHDA and CDR2 is SQIVND (reference sequence). The CDR3 spells CASSMWGPQETQYF. The CDR3, as DNA: TGTGCCAGTAGTATGTGGGGGCCCCAAGAGACCCAGTACTTC.

J is TRBJ2-7 and V is TRBV28, with D tentatively TRBD1 (5 bases). V lost 7 bases, J lost 1 base, and 14 bases lay in between. CDR1 is MDHEN and CDR2 is SYDVKM in the germline V gene. This CDR3 is 14 amino acids long. Written as DNA, the CDR3 is TGTGCCAGCACCGCAGCGACAGAGTCCTACGAGCAGTACTTC. It specifies CASTAATESYEQYF.

This clone was seen once. The same CDR3 can be traced to other DNA sequences in this sample. The chain carries TRBV7-2 and TRBJ1-1; possibly TRBD1 for D (6 bases). This CDR3 spans 14 amino acids. Germline CDR1 reads SGHTA; CDR2 reads FQGNSA. Trimming shortened V by 1 base and J by 2 bases, and 8 bases separated the two germline ends. CDR3 nucleotide sequence: TGTGCCAGCAGCTTAGTACAGGGAAACACTGAAGCTTTCTTT. Translated: CASSLVQGNTEAFF. The full variable domain, in which reference TRBV7-2 and TRBJ1-1 provide the parts outside the CDR3, is GAGVSQSPSNKVTEKGKDVELRCDPISGHTALYWYRQSLGQGLEFLIYFQGNSAPDKSGLPSDRFSAERTGGSVSTLTIQRTQQEDSAVYLCASSLVQGNTEAFFGQGTRLTVV.

The count of this clone is one. V and J are TRBV5-1 and TRBJ1-1, with a weak D call TRBD1 (6 bases). Trimming removed 4 bases from V and 1 base from J, with 11 bases in between. The CDR3 length is 14 residues. The germline V gene has CDR1 SGHRS and CDR2 YFSETQ. The CDR3 loop is CASSPRGENTEAFF. In nucleotides, the CDR3 is TGCGCCAGCAGCCCGAGGGGGGAGAACACTGAAGCTTTCTTT.

The chain joins TRBV28 to TRBJ1-1; D perhaps matches TRBD1 (5 bases). Trimming removed 6 bases at V and 1 base at J, with 9 bases between. The germline gives CDR1 MDHEN, CDR2 SYDVKM. The CDR3 is made up of 13 amino acids. CDR3 nucleotide sequence: TGTGCCAGCAGAAGGGGTGAGAACACTGAAGCTTTCTTT. The encoded protein is CASRRGENTEAFF.

The gene calls are TRBV6-4 and TRBJ2-2; possible D gene TRBD2, 5 bases. CDR1 is MRHNA and CDR2 is SNTAGT in the germline V gene. Between the trimmed V and J ends, which lost 5 bases and 0 bases, there was a span of 10 bases. This CDR3 comprises 15 residues. Written as DNA, the CDR3 is TGTGCCAGCAGTACGGCTAGCACGAACACCGGGGAGCTGTTTTTT. Translating it yields CASSTASTNTGELFF.

This rearrangement joins TRBV2 to TRBJ2-7; D is uncertain. Trimming pared 0 bases from V and 9 bases from J, leaving 9 bases between. This CDR3 is 12 amino acids long. Germline CDR1 SNHLY, CDR2 FYNNEI. CDR3 region: CASSEASVGQYF. In nucleotides, the CDR3 is TGTGCCAGCAGTGAAGCCTCGGTCGGGCAGTACTTC.